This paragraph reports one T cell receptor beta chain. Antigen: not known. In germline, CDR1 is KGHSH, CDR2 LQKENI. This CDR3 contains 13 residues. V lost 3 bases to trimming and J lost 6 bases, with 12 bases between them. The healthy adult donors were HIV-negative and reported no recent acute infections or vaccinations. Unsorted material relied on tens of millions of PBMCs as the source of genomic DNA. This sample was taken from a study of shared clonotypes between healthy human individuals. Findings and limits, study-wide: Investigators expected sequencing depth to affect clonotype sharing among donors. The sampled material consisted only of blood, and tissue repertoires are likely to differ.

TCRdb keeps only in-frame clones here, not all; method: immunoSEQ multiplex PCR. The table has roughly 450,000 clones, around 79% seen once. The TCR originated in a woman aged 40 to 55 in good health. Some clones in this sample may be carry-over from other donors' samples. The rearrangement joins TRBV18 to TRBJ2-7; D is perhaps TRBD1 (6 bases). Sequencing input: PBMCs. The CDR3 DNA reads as TGTGCCAGCTCACCCTTACAGGGCGGCGAGCAGTACTTC. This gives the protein CASSPLQGGEQYF.